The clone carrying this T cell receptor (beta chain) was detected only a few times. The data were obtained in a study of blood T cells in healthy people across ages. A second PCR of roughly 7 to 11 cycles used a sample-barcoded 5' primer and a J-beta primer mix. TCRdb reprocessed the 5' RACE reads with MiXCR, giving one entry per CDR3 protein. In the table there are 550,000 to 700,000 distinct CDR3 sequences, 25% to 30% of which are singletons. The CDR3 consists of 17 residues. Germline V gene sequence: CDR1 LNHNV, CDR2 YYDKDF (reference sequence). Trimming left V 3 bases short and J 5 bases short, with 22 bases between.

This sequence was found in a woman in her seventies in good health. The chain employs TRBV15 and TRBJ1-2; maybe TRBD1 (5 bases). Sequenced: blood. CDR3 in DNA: TGTGCCACCAGCAGCCACCGGGGCCAATCCTATACTTATGGCTACACCTTC. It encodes CATSSHRGQSYTYGYTF.